The rows below give T cell receptor beta chains drawn from one sample of a study of cytomegalovirus exposure and HLA in healthy donors. The table came from immunoSEQ multiplex PCR; TCRdb's copy has only in-frame clones and leaves some out. The sample has some 150,000 clones, 65% to 90% seen once. The sequencing sample was made of PBMCs. The receptor source for this set is a female donor in good health and CMV-seronegative. CDR3s include the opening cysteine and the closing phenylalanine or tryptophan. The D gene is left open where the match is weak. Clone size appears in some rows only: once, few, many, or a class for an expanded clone.

j_call	clone_size	d_call	cdr3_length	v_call	cdr3_aa	cdr3_nt
TRBJ2-1	once	TRBD2	16	TRBV2	CASSPGLAGSYNEQFF	TGTGCCAGCAGTCCGGGACTAGCGGGTTCCTACAATGAGCAGTTCTTC
TRBJ2-1	few	NA	14	TRBV5-1	CASSFSGSYNEQFF	TGCGCCAGCAGCTTCAGCGGGTCCTACAATGAGCAGTTCTTC
TRBJ1-1	NA	NA	15	TRBV19	CASTIRQTLNTEAFF	TGTGCCAGTACCATAAGACAGACCTTGAACACTGAAGCTTTCTTT
TRBJ2-3	NA	TRBD1	14	TRBV5-1	CASSRTGTTDTQYF	TGCGCCAGCAGTCGGACAGGAACCACAGATACGCAGTATTTT
TRBJ2-3	NA	TRBD2	15	TRBV5-1	CASSSGLADTDTQYF	TGCGCCAGCAGCTCGGGACTAGCGGACACAGATACGCAGTATTTT
TRBJ2-7	NA	NA	12	TRBV28	CASAEGDYEQYF	TGTGCCAGCGCCGAGGGGGACTACGAGCAGTACTTC
TRBJ2-5	once	NA	11	TRBV29-1	CSGRYQETQYF	TGCAGCGGCAGGTACCAAGAGACCCAGTACTTC
TRBJ1-5	NA	NA	15	TRBV18	CASSPTGGGNQPQHF	TGTGCCAGCTCACCTACGGGAGGGGGCAATCAGCCCCAGCATTTT
TRBJ2-3	NA	NA	15	TRBV30	CAWSETGLGGDTQYF	TGTGCCTGGAGTGAAACAGGGTTAGGCGGAGATACGCAGTATTTT
TRBJ2-3	NA	TRBD1	15	TRBV7-9	CASSWGQGSTDTQYF	TGTGCCAGCAGCTGGGGACAGGGTAGCACAGATACGCAGTATTTT